A single sample is the source of the 6 T cell receptor beta chains below, sequenced in a study of cytomegalovirus exposure and HLA in healthy donors. TCRdb keeps only in-frame clones here, not all; method: immunoSEQ multiplex PCR. Among some 98,000 clones, approximately 90% were seen once, and the ten largest hold around 3.9%. The specimen was PBMCs. Every receptor here comes from a woman under 40 in good health and CMV-seronegative.

The chain employs TRBV19 and TRBJ2-7; perhaps TRBD1 as D (5 bases). Germline CDR1 and CDR2: LNHDA and SQIVND (reference sequence). V lost 6 bases to trimming and J lost 2 bases, with 11 bases between them. CDR3 length: 13 residues. DNA for the CDR3: TGTGCCAGTAGAAGGGGTGGGACCTACGAGCAGTACTTC. Translating it yields CASRRGGTYEQYF.

The chain couples TRBV18 to TRBJ2-5; 9 bases agree with TRBD1. This CDR3 has 13 amino acids. Germline assignment: CDR1 KGHSH and CDR2 LQKENI. J was trimmed by 5 bases and V by 3 bases; bases with no gene match: 1. The CDR3, as DNA: TGTGCCAGCTCACCCGGGACAGGGGAGACCCAGTACTTC. This gives the protein CASSPGTGETQYF.

The V gene is TRBV5-4, the J gene TRBJ2-6; D unclear. The CDR3 length is 19 residues. Germline CDR1 reads SGHNT; CDR2 reads YYREEE (reference sequence). V was cut by 3 bases and J by 0 bases, with 19 bases left in between. CDR3 sequence reads: CASSSLLAGLISGANVLTF. CDR3 in DNA: TGTGCCAGCAGCTCTCTTTTGGCAGGCCTGATCTCTGGGGCCAACGTCCTGACTTTC.

The chain combines TRBV27 with TRBJ1-3; maybe TRBD1 (6 bases). Trimming cost V 3 bases and J 4 bases, with 7 bases left between them. Germline assignment: CDR1 MNHEY and CDR2 SMNVEV (reference sequence). The CDR3 runs to 13 residues. CDR3 DNA sequence: TGTGCCAGCAGTTTTACAGGGGGAAACACCATATATTTT. It specifies CASSFTGGNTIYF.

This sequence joins TRBV27 and TRBJ2-5; maybe TRBD1 (6 bases). The V gene's germline CDR1 is MNHEY and CDR2 SMNVEV (reference sequence). V was cut by 5 bases and J by 5 bases, with 12 bases left in between. This CDR3 region has 13 residues. The CDR3 DNA sequence: TGTGCCAGCAGTAGAACAGGGTGGGAGACCCAGTACTTC. It yields the protein CASSRTGWETQYF.

V and J are TRBV10-3 and TRBJ2-1, with TRBD2 identical over 7 bases. The ends lost 0 bases at V and 4 bases at J; junction bases unmatched: 3. There are 15 residues in the CDR3. The germline V gene encodes CDR1 ENHRY and CDR2 SYGVKD. The CDR3 spells CAISESSSGYNEQFF. Here the CDR3 DNA reads TGTGCCATCAGTGAGTCCTCTAGCGGATACAATGAGCAGTTCTTC.